This paragraph reports one T cell receptor beta chain. Its specific antigen is unknown. There are no base qualities to consult, and no much larger clone falls within one base. This specimen comes from a study of human T cells and chemical hapten exposure (dated by TCRdb to 2020 to 2023). For the wider study: For sensitization, 2% DPC in acetone was applied to a roughly 2 cm by roughly 2 cm area of upper inner arm skin. Patients additionally received weekly therapeutic DPC doses to the scalp throughout the approximately 22-week study period. Patch testing was done on the upper back using Finn chambers containing 0.01% DPC, and results were scored after 6 days according to International Contact Dermatitis Research Group standards. The patient cohort, mostly female, included alopecia areata with under or over 50% scalp involvement, alopecia totalis and alopecia universalis. Libraries were combined into a pool for sequencing, and differences in TCR yield between samples came mainly from small differences in library volumes within the pool. Peripheral blood TCR repertoire changes were tracked in vivo in alopecia patients during primary and secondary sensitization to the hapten diphenylcyclopropenone (DPC). Blood samples were taken from patients before sensitization (week 0) and then at 2, 6 and about 24 weeks after DPC sensitization. Around 30 alopecia patients provided blood for TCR sequencing at one to four time points (pre-sensitization, 2, 6 and 24 weeks). What the work shows at the level of the full study, not this receptor alone: No change with DPC sensitization was found in the number of TCRs above 1 in 1000 frequency, and no evidence of global repertoire structure alterations was found. After repeated subsampling, the strength of the expansion versus patch-test correlation and the threshold at which it became significant changed. Because all patients had alopecia, a presumed autoimmune disease, the immune response of the patients might differ from that of healthy individuals. Patch test score correlated positively with the number of PT1 expanded TCRs, reaching significance at thresholds 8, 16 and 32 but not at 4. Significantly more large CDR3 similarity clusters were formed by expanded TCRs than by pre-sensitization or healthy control sets, consistent with antigen-driven responses.

The time point label, read with the paper, signifies: patch test 2, 6 weeks after DPC sensitization. The treatment or condition label of this sample denotes: therapeutic diphenylcyclopropenone sensitization with weekly scalp DPC. At every patch-test visit, the blood draw took place before the patch test was put on. Eligible patients were aged 18 to 70, diagnosed with alopecia, deemed suitable for DPC therapy, and excluded if pregnant. Unfractionated whole blood was collected in Tempus Blood RNA tubes, and total RNA was extracted from that blood. Library preparation used RACE. Sequencing was carried out with a NextSeq 500. During library preparation, unique molecular identifiers were attached to individual cDNA molecules so that TCRs could be counted quantitatively and reproducibly. Both TCR alpha and TCR beta chains were sequenced from each blood RNA sample. Under the source paper's analysis protocol: The median number of TCRs per sample was roughly 100,000, ranging from about 23,224 to 690,600. V, J and CDR3 annotation of the TCR reads was carried out using the Decombinator software suite. For PS versus PT1 abundance plots, all samples were subsampled to the same number of TCRs (28,000). TCRs were defined as expanded if absent before sensitization and observed at least eight times at the 2-week time point. TCRdb cleaned the public reads at Q25 with fastp, built clones with MiXCR and kept in-frame beta chains. Rows matching on CDR3 protein sequence are summarized as one entry with the most common DNA and genes. Clone size and V and J calls follow TCRdb, not the original study. This sample comprises approximately 120,000 distinct CDR3 sequences, approximately 8.8% of them detected only once. The ten largest account for around 3% of the sample.

Per the germline V gene (reference sequence), LGHDT is the CDR1 and YNNKEL is the CDR2. Counted from cysteine to phenylalanine, this CDR3 has 13 amino acids. Only CDR3 DNA is held: 39 bases, read in frame from base 1. V drops 2 bases and J drops 4 bases, leaving 8 bases in between. The source material was whole blood, sampled in connection with sensitization to the hapten diphenylcyclopropenone (DPC). The sequence was collected from a woman aged 40 to 49 with alopecia areata. Some clones in this sample may be carry-over from other donors' samples. The sequence is built from TRBV3-1 and TRBJ1-2; the D gene is unclear. The DNA sequence is TGTGCCAGCAGCCAAAGGGCAGCCTATGGCTACACCTTC. Protein translation: CASSQRAAYGYTF.